Below, one T cell receptor beta chain is given with its context. Its antigen is currently unknown. One junction end does not reproduce the germline sequence, and a read error may be involved. CDR3 length: 13 residues. Per germline, CDR1 SSHAT and CDR2 FNYEAQ (reference sequence). This specimen comes from a study of cytomegalovirus exposure and HLA in healthy donors. Study details: The study's early data release held roughly 90 million unique TCRs from HLA-typed donors.

Study-wide findings and caveats: Earlier analysis found most TCR beta V segments productive about 90% or about 30% of the time. The authors reported that TCR beta sequences could predict HLA-A and HLA-B alleles. These predictions were accurate for most subjects in the first cohort.

With 60 Vbeta and 13 Jbeta primers, the PCR was carried out. Produced via immunoSEQ multiplex PCR; TCRdb's table is partial and in-frame only. The sample has around 180,000 clones, roughly 84% seen once; the top ten hold about 0.25%. The rearrangement uses TRBV7-7 and TRBJ2-1; 7 bases align to TRBD1. Material for sequencing was PBMCs. This clonotype originated in a boy younger than 18 in good health and CMV-seronegative. CDR3 DNA: TGTGCTAGCAGCGCAGACAGGGTCGATGAGCAGTTCTTC. This sequence encodes CASSADRVDEQFF.